This TCR beta chain was captured by sequencing in a study of identical twins. Study findings and constraints: A lower insertion count was a feature of abundant cord blood beta clonotypes, with no such feature in memory repertoires.

cDNA molecules carried unique molecular identifiers, and template switching added a universal primer site. TCRdb passed the 5' RACE reads through MiXCR, listing each CDR3 protein once. The sample comprises under 450,000 distinct CDR3 sequences, around 20% of which are singletons, and about 12% rests with the top ten. This clonotype was seen a handful of times. No antigen is known for it. Each donor (without exception) was a healthy Caucasian. The sequenced sample was naive T cells sorted from blood. This TCR was recovered from a man aged 45 to 65 in good health.

In DNA, the CDR3 is TGCGCCAGCAGCCTCCAAACGGTAACAGGAACATCGTATGGCTACACCTTC. It specifies CASSLQTVTGTSYGYTF. The chain uses TRBV4-3 and TRBJ1-2; a possible D gene is TRBD1 (5 bases). Germline V lookup: CDR1 LGHNA, CDR2 YSLEER. This CDR3 spans 17 amino acids. The V end was cut by 4 bases, the J end by 5 bases, with 23 bases between.